The T cell receptor beta chain under discussion was sequenced for a study of T cell changes during pregnancy in multiple sclerosis (dated by TCRdb to about 2019). As for the study more broadly: The study looked at changes in the T cell repertoire across pregnancy in women with multiple sclerosis.

The CDR3 sequence holds 15 residues, the cysteine and phenylalanine included. Of the read, only the CDR3 DNA is kept; its 45 bases are in frame from base 1. Compared with germline, V lacks 3 bases and J lacks 4 bases; bases without a gene match: 8. CDR1 and CDR2 (LNHNV, YYDKDF) derive from the germline V gene (reference sequence). Receptors were amplified or captured by the immunoSEQ multiplex PCR assay. The immuneACCESS repertoire file appears here via TCRdb, limited to in-frame rearrangements. These files lack a portion of the clones; in checked studies, under half of the deficit traces to unresolved V genes, and the cause of the others is not known. A total of approximately 79,000 clones appear in this sample, just under 95% of them only once. Clones ranked in the top ten supply approximately 0.71% of the sample. This clone was seen once. There is no known antigen for this receptor. Qualities for individual bases were not recorded, and no much larger clone is one base off.

The material was peripheral blood, obtained in the second trimester of pregnancy. The V and J genes are TRBV15 and TRBJ2-7, with 8 junctional bases fitting TRBD2. This receptor was obtained from a female donor in good health, enrolled as a control in a pregnancy study. The DNA is as follows: TGTGCCACCAGCAGTCCCCGGGGGGGTATGTACGAGCAGTACTTC. This encodes CATSSPRGGMYEQYF. The variable domain in full, with residues beyond the CDR3 obtained from the reference TRBV15 and TRBJ2-7 genes, is DAMVIQNPRYQVTQFGKPVTLSCSQTLNHNVMYWYQQKSSQAPKLLFHYYDKDFNNEADTPDNFQSRRPNTSFCFLDIRSPGLGDTAMYLCATSSPRGGMYEQYFGPGTRLTVT.